Presented here are 30 T cell receptor beta chains from one specimen sequenced in a study of CD8 T cells in Susac syndrome. The authors reverse transcribed about 0.5 to 1 ug RNA with random hexamers. TCRdb re-called the immunoSEQ multiplex PCR reads through MiXCR, storing one row per CDR3 protein. The sample contains 160,000 or so distinct CDR3 sequences, approximately 94% of which appear only once. Sequencing was carried out using CD4+ T cells from PBMCs. The receptors stem from a human donor with Susac syndrome.

The gene calls are TRBV5-6 and TRBJ1-2; D is ambiguous. The CDR3 has 14 amino acids. Trimming took off 7 bases at V and 1 base at J, with 14 bases between the two ends. Germline V gene data show CDR1 as SGHDT and CDR2 as YYEEEE. CDR3 coding DNA: TGTGCCAGCCGTGCGGCCCACATTAACTATGGCTACACCTTC. This codes for CASRAAHINYGYTF.

V and J are TRBV20-1 and TRBJ2-3; 14 bases map to TRBD2. Germline V gene data show CDR1 as DFQATT and CDR2 as SNEGSKA (reference sequence). Trimming removed 3 bases from V and 2 bases from J; junction bases left unmatched: 4. There are 16 residues in the CDR3. The CDR3 DNA sequence: TGCAGTGCTAGTCGACTAGCGGGGGGGATCACAGATACGCAGTATTTT. Protein product: CSASRLAGGITDTQYF.

The chain combines TRBV4-3 with TRBJ1-2; 7 nucleotides match TRBD1. Germline values: CDR1 LGHNA, CDR2 YSLEER. CDR3 size: 15 residues. After removal of 2 bases from V and 3 bases from J, the junction contained 6 bases not matched to a gene. CDR3 nucleotides: TGCGCCAGCAGCCAAAGCCCAGGGGGGGACTATGGCTACACCTTC. The encoded protein is CASSQSPGGDYGYTF.

The chain has TRBV18 and TRBJ1-1, with D unclear. This CDR3 comprises 14 residues. Trimming left V 0 bases short and J 2 bases short, with 7 bases between. Germline V gene sequence: CDR1 KGHSH, CDR2 LQKENI. CDR3 protein: CASSPPRGNTEAFF. The CDR3 bases are TGTGCCAGCTCACCACCGCGCGGCAACACTGAAGCTTTCTTT.

CDR3 amino acids: CASSLASGQNTEAFF. The CDR3 nucleotides read TGCGCCAGCAGCTTGGCCTCGGGGCAGAACACTGAAGCTTTCTTT. The rearrangement uses TRBV5-1 and TRBJ1-1; a possible D gene is TRBD1 (5 bases). CDR1 and CDR2 from the germline V gene are SGHRS and YFSETQ. Trimming left V 0 bases short and J 1 base short, with 10 bases between. CDR3 length: 15 amino acids.

This clonotype was counted only a few times. V usage is TRBV7-2 and J usage is TRBJ2-7, with unresolved D. V lost 5 bases and J lost 0, with 14 bases in between. Germline V gene lookup returns CDR1 SGHTA and CDR2 FQGNSA. This CDR3 is built from 15 residues. This CDR3 reads CASSLRSEFSYEQYF. DNA for the CDR3: TGTGCCAGCAGCCTGCGGTCGGAGTTCTCCTACGAGCAGTACTTC.

V and J are TRBV5-1 and TRBJ2-7; 9 bases line up with TRBD2. Germline values: CDR1 SGHRS, CDR2 YFSETQ. The CDR3 totals 15 residues. V lost 0 bases, J lost 3 bases, and 4 bases stayed unmatched. CDR3 coding DNA: TGCGCCAGCAGCTTGGAAAGCGGGGGGAGCTACGAGCAGTACTTC. Translation: CASSLESGGSYEQYF. Looking up the rest from reference TRBV5-1 and TRBJ2-7 gives the full variable domain: KAGVTQTPRYLIKTRGQQVTLSCSPISGHRSVSWYQQTPGQGLQFLFEYFSETQRNKGNFPGRFSGRQFSNSRSEMNVSTLELGDSALYLCASSLESGGSYEQYFGPGTRLTVT.

The chain joins TRBV7-2 to TRBJ2-7; no clear D gene. CDR1 and CDR2 (germline): SGHTA, FQGNSA. Trimming pared 6 bases from V and 5 bases from J, leaving 14 bases between. This CDR3 comprises 13 residues. CDR3 residues: CASSQASSNEQYF. DNA for the CDR3: TGTGCCAGCAGTCAGGCGTCGAGCAACGAGCAGTACTTC.

V gene TRBV18 combines with J gene TRBJ1-5, with TRBD1 matching over 7 bases. The V gene end was trimmed by 2 bases and the J gene end by 3 bases; junction bases not matched to a gene: 7. The CDR3 totals 16 residues. Germline V gene sequence: CDR1 KGHSH, CDR2 LQKENI. CDR3 loop: CASSPVGDRVNQPQHF. CDR3 bases: TGTGCCAGCTCACCAGTAGGAGACAGGGTCAATCAGCCCCAGCATTTT. The full variable domain, rest sourced from reference TRBV18 and TRBJ1-5, is NAGVMQNPRHLVRRRGQEARLRCSPMKGHSHVYWYRQLPEEGLKFMVYLQKENIIDESGMPKERFSAEFPKEGPSILRIQQVVRGDSAAYFCASSPVGDRVNQPQHFGDGTRLSIL.

The chain combines TRBV14 with TRBJ1-3; D uncertain. The CDR3 has 14 residues. Looked up from germline, CDR1 is SGHDN and CDR2 is FVKESK. Trimming took 4 bases from V and 5 from J, leaving 12 bases between them. The CDR3 loop is CASSRPEARNTIYF. For the CDR3, the DNA is TGTGCCAGCAGCCGTCCTGAAGCGCGAAACACCATATATTTT.

This chain connects TRBV9 to TRBJ2-5; 9 nucleotides match TRBD2. Germline CDR1 SGDLS, CDR2 YYNGEE. The CDR3 has 18 residues. J lost 1 base, V lost 0 bases, and 10 bases had no gene match. The DNA for the CDR3 is TGTGCCAGCAGCGTAGGGCTAGCGGGGACCCACATCCAAGAGACCCAGTACTTC. This sequence encodes CASSVGLAGTHIQETQYF.

The chain carries TRBV18 and TRBJ2-1; a weak D match, TRBD1 (6 bases). Trimming pared 0 bases from V and 7 bases from J, leaving 16 bases between. Germline assignment: CDR1 KGHSH and CDR2 LQKENI. The CDR3 contains 16 residues. The CDR3 coding sequence is TGTGCCAGCTCACCACCGGAAGCTGGGGGCCGGAATGAGCAGTTCTTC. This sequence encodes CASSPPEAGGRNEQFF.

The chain joins TRBV20-1 to TRBJ2-5, with TRBD1 as a possible D gene (6 bases). The CDR3 length is 13 residues. V lost 3 bases and J 5 bases, leaving 13 bases between the germline ends. In germline, CDR1 is DFQATT, CDR2 SNEGSKA (reference sequence). The CDR3 region has the DNA TGCAGTGCTAGCGACAGGCCGGCGGAGACCCAGTACTTC. Translated, it gives CSASDRPAETQYF.

The chain links TRBV7-3 to TRBJ2-5; TRBD2 matches at 8 bases. J was trimmed by 5 bases and V by 2 bases; bases with no gene match: 1. The CDR3 sequence is 13 residues long. From germline, CDR1 is SGHTA and CDR2 FQGTGA. CDR3 in amino acids: CASSLREGETQYF. CDR3 bases: TGTGCCAGCAGCTTACGGGAGGGGGAGACCCAGTACTTC.

The J gene is TRBJ2-2, the V gene TRBV7-6; D is possibly TRBD2 (5 bases). This CDR3 region has 16 residues. The V gene lost 4 bases and the J gene lost 1 base, with 13 bases spanning the gap. In germline, CDR1 is SGHVS, CDR2 FNYEAQ. CDR3 DNA: TGTGCCAGCAGCTCCCCCGAGAGGGTGAACACCGGGGAGCTGTTTTTT. Translating gives CASSSPERVNTGELFF. Full variable domain (remainder filled in from reference TRBV7-6 and TRBJ2-2): GAGVSQSPRYKVTKRGQDVALRCDPISGHVSLYWYRQALGQGPEFLTYFNYEAQQDKSGLPNDRFSAERPEGSISTLTIQRTEQRDSAMYRCASSSPERVNTGELFFGEGSRLTVL.

V gene TRBV5-4 combines with J gene TRBJ1-6; D not certain. The germline V and J ends were trimmed by 4 bases and 5 bases, with 10 bases remaining between them. This CDR3 region has 14 residues. The germline V gene encodes CDR1 SGHNT and CDR2 YYREEE (reference sequence). The CDR3 region has the DNA TGTGCCAGCAGCCTACGGACGGATAATTCACCCCTCCACTTT. Encoded protein: CASSLRTDNSPLHF.

The count of this clonotype is one. The genes are TRBV4-2 and TRBJ2-3; 8 bases match TRBD2. Looked up from germline, CDR1 is LGHNA and CDR2 is YNFKEQ. This CDR3 is built from 16 residues. V trimming: 2 bases; J trimming: 3 bases; junction bases outside the gene matches: 7. The CDR3 here is CASSQRGLDDTDTQYF. In nucleotides, the CDR3 is TGTGCCAGCAGCCAAAGGGGACTAGATGATACAGATACGCAGTATTTT.

This chain joins TRBV27 and TRBJ2-3, with D uncertain. The CDR3 totals 14 residues. The germline CDR1 and CDR2 sequences are MNHEY and SMNVEV (reference sequence). V was pared by 7 bases and J by 1 base, with 12 bases between. CDR3 sequence (DNA): TGTGCCAGCACCCGAGCAGGACGCACAGATACGCAGTATTTT. It specifies CASTRAGRTDTQYF.

V and J are TRBV12-3 or TRBV12-4 and TRBJ2-7; a possible D gene is TRBD1 (6 bases). This CDR3 is 13 amino acids long. Trimming cost V 8 bases and J 3 bases, with 14 bases left between them. CDR3 in DNA: TGTGCCAGCTCAAACCAACAGGGCTACGAGCAGTACTTC. Translating it yields CASSNQQGYEQYF.

J is TRBJ1-3 and V is TRBV30; D might be TRBD1 (6 bases). CDR1 GTSNPN and CDR2 SVGIG come from the germline V gene (reference sequence). The CDR3 loop spans 15 amino acids. The V end lost 2 bases, the J end lost 0 bases, and 11 bases lay between the germline ends. The CDR3 region has the DNA TGTGCCTGGAGTTCGGACAGCTACTCTGGAAACACCATATATTTT. Amino acid sequence: CAWSSDSYSGNTIYF. Based on the CDR3 plus reference TRBV30 and TRBJ1-3, the full variable domain is SQTIHQWPATLVQPVGSPLSLECTVEGTSNPNLYWYRQAAGRGLQLLFYSVGIGQISSEVPQNLSASRPQDRQFILSSKKLLLSDSGFYLCAWSSDSYSGNTIYFGEGSWLTVV.

The rearrangement links TRBV7-9 to TRBJ2-1, with 8 bases fitting TRBD1. Germline values: CDR1 SEHNR, CDR2 FQNEAQ (reference sequence). This CDR3 has 14 residues. The ends lost 5 bases at V and 6 bases at J; junction bases unmatched: 6. The CDR3 nucleotides are TGTGCCAGCAGCCCCCAACAGGGGGGCAATGAGCAGTTCTTC. It translates to CASSPQQGGNEQFF.

V and J are TRBV28 and TRBJ1-4, with 7 bases fitting TRBD1. With 6 bases clipped from V and 8 bases from J, the junction kept 9 bases outside the gene matches. Per the germline V gene, CDR1 is MDHEN and CDR2 is SYDVKM. The length of the CDR3 is 14 residues. CDR3 sequence reads: CASSLRQGDEKLFF. The CDR3 bases are TGTGCCAGCAGCCTAAGACAGGGAGACGAAAAACTGTTTTTT.

V is TRBV30 and J is TRBJ1-1; D is ambiguous. Trimming stripped 0 bases from V and 0 bases from J, with 5 bases between. This CDR3 is built from 13 residues. Germline CDR1 and CDR2: GTSNPN and SVGIG (reference sequence). CDR3 in DNA: TGTGCCTGGAGTGTCCAGATGAACACTGAAGCTTTCTTT. The encoded protein is CAWSVQMNTEAFF.

This chain links TRBV30 with TRBJ1-5, with 7 bases that match TRBD1. The germline CDR1 and CDR2 sequences are GTSNPN and SVGIG (reference sequence). The CDR3 totals 17 residues. V trimming: 0 bases; J trimming: 0 bases; junction bases outside the gene matches: 8. The CDR3 DNA reads TGTGCCTGGAGTGTAAGCAGGGACAGCTATAGCAATCAGCCCCAGCATTTT. It codes for CAWSVSRDSYSNQPQHF.

The chain joins TRBV20-1 to TRBJ2-5, with 9 bases lining up with TRBD2. This CDR3 contains 14 residues. V was clipped by 3 bases and J by 2 bases; unmatched bases: 4. Germline loops: CDR1 DFQATT, CDR2 SNEGSKA (reference sequence). CDR3 residues: CSASRLAGQETQYF. CDR3 bases: TGCAGTGCTAGTAGGCTAGCGGGGCAAGAGACCCAGTACTTC.

V gene TRBV12-3 or TRBV12-4 combines with J gene TRBJ2-3; no clear D gene. The V gene lost 1 base and the J gene lost 8 bases, with 16 bases spanning the gap. The CDR3 is made up of 15 amino acids. CDR3 sequence: CASSLGVPPFGTQYF. DNA of the CDR3: TGTGCCAGCAGTTTAGGGGTCCCTCCCTTTGGTACGCAGTATTTT.

The genes are TRBV20-1 and TRBJ2-4, with D possibly being TRBD2 (7 bases). The CDR3 covers 12 residues. The germline V and J ends were trimmed by 6 bases and 7 bases, with 13 bases remaining between them. CDR1 and CDR2 (germline): DFQATT, SNEGSKA (reference sequence). CDR3 coding DNA: TGCAGTGCAAGGGGGGACTACAACATTCAGTACTTC. This gives the protein CSARGDYNIQYF.

The chain joins TRBV12-3 or TRBV12-4 to TRBJ2-1, with 7 bases lining up with TRBD2. With V trimmed by 2 bases and J by 2 bases, 3 bases remained unmatched. The CDR3 is 15 residues long. The CDR3 nucleotides are TGTGCCAGCAGTTTACCGGGGGGTGCCTACAATGAGCAGTTCTTC. Protein sequence: CASSLPGGAYNEQFF.

The J gene is TRBJ2-3, the V gene TRBV11-2; a weak D match, TRBD2 (6 bases). The length of the CDR3 is 13 residues. V lost 0 bases and J 6 bases, leaving 7 bases between the germline ends. Germline V CDR1 and CDR2: SGHAT, FQNNGV. The CDR3 DNA reads as TGTGCCAGCAGCTTAGATGGGGGGGATACGCAGTATTTT. Amino acid sequence: CASSLDGGDTQYF.

The J gene is TRBJ2-3, the V gene TRBV20-1; D is perhaps TRBD1 or TRBD2 (6 bases each). Germline-derived CDR1 and CDR2 are DFQATT and SNEGSKA (reference sequence). The CDR3 sequence is 15 residues long. The V end was cut by 3 bases, the J end by 6 bases, with 19 bases between. The CDR3 is CSASRGLVSRDTQYF. The CDR3 coding sequence is TGCAGTGCTAGCCGGGGGCTAGTGAGTAGGGATACGCAGTATTTT.